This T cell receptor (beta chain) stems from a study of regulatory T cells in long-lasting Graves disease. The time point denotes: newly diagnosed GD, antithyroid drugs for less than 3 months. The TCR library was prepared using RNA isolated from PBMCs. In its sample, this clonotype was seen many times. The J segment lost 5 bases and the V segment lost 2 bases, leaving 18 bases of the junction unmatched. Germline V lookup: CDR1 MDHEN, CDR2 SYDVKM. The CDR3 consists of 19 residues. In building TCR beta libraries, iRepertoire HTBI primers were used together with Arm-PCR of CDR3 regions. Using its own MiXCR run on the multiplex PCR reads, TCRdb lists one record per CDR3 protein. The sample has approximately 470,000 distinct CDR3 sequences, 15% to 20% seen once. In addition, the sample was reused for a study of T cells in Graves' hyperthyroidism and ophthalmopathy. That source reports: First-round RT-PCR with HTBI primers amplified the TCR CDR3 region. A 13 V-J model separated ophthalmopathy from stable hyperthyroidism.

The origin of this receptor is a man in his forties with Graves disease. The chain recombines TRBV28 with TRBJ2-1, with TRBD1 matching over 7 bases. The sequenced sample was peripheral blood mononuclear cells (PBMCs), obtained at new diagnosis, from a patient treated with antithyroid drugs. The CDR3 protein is CASSLRRPSRQGRNNEQFF. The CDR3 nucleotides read TGTGCCAGCAGTTTACGACGACCCTCTCGACAGGGAAGAAACAATGAGCAGTTCTTC.